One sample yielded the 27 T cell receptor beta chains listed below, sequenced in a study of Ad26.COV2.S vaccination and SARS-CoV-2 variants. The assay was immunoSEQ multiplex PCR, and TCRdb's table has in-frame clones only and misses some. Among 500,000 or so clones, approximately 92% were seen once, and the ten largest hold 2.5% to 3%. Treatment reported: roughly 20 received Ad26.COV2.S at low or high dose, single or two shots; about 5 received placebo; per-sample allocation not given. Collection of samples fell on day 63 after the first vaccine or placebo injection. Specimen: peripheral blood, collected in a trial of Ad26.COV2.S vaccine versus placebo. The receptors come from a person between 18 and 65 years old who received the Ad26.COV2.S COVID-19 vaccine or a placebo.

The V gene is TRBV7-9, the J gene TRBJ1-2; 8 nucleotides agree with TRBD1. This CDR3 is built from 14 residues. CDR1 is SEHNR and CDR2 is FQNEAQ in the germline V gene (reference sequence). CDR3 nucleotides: TGTGCTACCCCCCTCTCGGGGACAGGCTATGGCTACACCTTC. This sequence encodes CATPLSGTGYGYTF.

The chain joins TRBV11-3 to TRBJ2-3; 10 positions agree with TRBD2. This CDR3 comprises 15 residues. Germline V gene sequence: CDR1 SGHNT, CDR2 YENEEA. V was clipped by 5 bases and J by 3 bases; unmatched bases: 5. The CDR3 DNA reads TGTGCCAGCAGCCCTCGACTAGCGGGTACAGATACGCAGTATTTT. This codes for CASSPRLAGTDTQYF.

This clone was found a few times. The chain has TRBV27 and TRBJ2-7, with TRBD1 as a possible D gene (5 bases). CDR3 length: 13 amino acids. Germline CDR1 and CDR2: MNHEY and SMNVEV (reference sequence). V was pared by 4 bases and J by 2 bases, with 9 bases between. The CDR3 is CASSSRTTYEQYV. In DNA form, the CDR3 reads TGTGCCAGCAGTTCCCGGACAACCTACGAGCAGTACGTC.

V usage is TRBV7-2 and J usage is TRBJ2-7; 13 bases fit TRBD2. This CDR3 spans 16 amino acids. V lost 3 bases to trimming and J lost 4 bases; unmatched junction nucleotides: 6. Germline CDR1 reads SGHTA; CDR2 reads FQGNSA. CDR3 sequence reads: CASSFPRTSGRYEQYV. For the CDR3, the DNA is TGTGCCAGCAGCTTTCCACGGACTAGCGGGAGATACGAGCAGTACGTC.

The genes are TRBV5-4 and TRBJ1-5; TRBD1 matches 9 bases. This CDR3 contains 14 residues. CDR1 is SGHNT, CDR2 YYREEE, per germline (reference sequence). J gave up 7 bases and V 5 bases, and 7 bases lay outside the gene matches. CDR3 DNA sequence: TGTGCCAGCAGTCCCGGGACAGGGATCCAGCCCCAGCATTTT. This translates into CASSPGTGIQPQHF.

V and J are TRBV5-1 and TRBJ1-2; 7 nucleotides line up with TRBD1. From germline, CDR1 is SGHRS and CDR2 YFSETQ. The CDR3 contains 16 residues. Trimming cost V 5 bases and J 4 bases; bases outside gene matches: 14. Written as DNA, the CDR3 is TGCGCCAGCAGTTACACTCGACAGGGTAGTGGCTATGGCTACACCTTC. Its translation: CASSYTRQGSGYGYTF.

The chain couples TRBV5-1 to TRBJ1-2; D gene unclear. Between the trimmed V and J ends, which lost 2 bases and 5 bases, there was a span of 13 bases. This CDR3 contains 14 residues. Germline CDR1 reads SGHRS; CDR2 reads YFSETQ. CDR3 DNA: TGCGCCAGCAGCTTCTCCGCCCTTTTGTATGGCTACACCTTC. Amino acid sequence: CASSFSALLYGYTF.

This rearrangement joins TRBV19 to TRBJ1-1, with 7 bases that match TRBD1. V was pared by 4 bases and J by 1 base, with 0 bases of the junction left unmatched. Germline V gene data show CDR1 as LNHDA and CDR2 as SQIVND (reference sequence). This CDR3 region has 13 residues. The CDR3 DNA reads TGTGCCAGTAGTAACAGGGGGAACACTGAAGCTTTCTTT. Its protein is CASSNRGNTEAFF.

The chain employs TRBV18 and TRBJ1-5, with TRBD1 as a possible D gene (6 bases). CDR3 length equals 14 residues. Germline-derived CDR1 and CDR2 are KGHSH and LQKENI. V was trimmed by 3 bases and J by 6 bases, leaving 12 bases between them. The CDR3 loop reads CASSPLDRSQPQHF. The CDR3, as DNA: TGTGCCAGCTCACCTCTGGACAGAAGTCAGCCCCAGCATTTT.

In nucleotides, the CDR3 is TGTGCCACCAGTGATGCAGGGGACTCGGCTGGAAACACCATATATTTT. Its translation is CATSDAGDSAGNTIYF. The chain carries TRBV24-1 and TRBJ1-3, with a tentative D call TRBD1 (6 bases). This CDR3 has 16 residues. Deletions cut 3 bases from V and 2 bases from J, with 13 bases between. CDR1 is KGHDR and CDR2 is SFDVKD in the germline V gene.

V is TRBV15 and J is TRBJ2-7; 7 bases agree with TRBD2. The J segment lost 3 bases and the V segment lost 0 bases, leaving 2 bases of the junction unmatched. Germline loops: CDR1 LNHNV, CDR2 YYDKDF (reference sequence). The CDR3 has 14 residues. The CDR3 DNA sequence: TGTGCCACCAGCAGAGATCTAGCGGACTACGAGCAGTACGTC. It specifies CATSRDLADYEQYV.

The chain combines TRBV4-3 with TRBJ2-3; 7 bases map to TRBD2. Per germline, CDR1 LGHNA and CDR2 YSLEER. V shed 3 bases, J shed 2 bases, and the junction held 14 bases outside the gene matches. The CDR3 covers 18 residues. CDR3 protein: CASSQRGRASGTTDTQYF. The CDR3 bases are TGCGCCAGCAGCCAGAGGGGCCGGGCAAGCGGGACCACAGATACGCAGTATTTT.

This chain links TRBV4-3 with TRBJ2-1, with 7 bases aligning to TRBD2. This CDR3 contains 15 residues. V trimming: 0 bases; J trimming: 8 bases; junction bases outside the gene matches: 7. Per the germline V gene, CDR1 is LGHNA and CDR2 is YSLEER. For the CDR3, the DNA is TGCGCCAGCAGCCAAGATCGGGACTATCCTGATGAGCAGTTCTTC. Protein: CASSQDRDYPDEQFF.

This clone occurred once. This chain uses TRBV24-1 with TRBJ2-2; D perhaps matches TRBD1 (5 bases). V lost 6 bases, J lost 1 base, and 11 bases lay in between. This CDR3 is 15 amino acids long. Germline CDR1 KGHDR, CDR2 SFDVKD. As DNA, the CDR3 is TGTGCCACCAGTCAATTAGGGGAGAACACCGGGGAGCTGTTTTTT. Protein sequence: CATSQLGENTGELFF.

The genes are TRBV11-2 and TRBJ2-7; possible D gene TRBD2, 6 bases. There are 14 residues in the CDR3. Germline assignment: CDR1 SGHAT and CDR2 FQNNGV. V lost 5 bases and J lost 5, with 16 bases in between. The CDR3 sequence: CASSPLLWGDEQYF. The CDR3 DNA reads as TGTGCCAGCAGCCCACTTTTATGGGGGGACGAGCAGTACTTC.

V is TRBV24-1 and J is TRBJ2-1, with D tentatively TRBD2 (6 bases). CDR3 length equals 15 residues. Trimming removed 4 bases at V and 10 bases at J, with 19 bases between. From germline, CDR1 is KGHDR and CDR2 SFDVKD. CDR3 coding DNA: TGTGCCACCAGTGACCTCGGGTGGGGGGTTGAAGAGCAGTTCTTC. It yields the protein CATSDLGWGVEEQFF.

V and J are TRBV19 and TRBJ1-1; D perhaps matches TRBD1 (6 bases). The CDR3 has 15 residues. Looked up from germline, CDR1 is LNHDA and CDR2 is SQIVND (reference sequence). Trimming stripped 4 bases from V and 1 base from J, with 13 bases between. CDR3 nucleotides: TGTGCCAGTAGTACTTCGGACAGAGCGAACACTGAAGCTTTCTTT. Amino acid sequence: CASSTSDRANTEAFF.

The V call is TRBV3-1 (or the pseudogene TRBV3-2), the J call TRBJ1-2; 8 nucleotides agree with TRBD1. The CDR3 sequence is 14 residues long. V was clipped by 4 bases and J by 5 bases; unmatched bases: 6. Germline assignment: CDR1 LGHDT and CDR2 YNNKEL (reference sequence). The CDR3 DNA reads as TGTGCCAGCAGCCGACAGGGGAGGGGGTATGGCTACACCTTC. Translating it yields CASSRQGRGYGYTF.

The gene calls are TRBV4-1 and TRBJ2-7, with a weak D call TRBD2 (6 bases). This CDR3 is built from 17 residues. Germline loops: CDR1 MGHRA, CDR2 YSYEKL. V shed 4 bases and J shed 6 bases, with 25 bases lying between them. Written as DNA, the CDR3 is TGCGCCAGCAGCCTCAACCCATGGGGGACGGACGGGGGCGAGCAGTACTTC. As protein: CASSLNPWGTDGGEQYF.

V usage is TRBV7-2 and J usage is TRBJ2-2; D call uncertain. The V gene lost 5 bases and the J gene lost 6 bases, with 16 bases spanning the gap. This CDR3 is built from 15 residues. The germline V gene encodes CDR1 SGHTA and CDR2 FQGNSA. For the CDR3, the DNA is TGTGCCAGCAGCCTCAGAGTCCAACCCCCCGGGGAGCTGTTTTTT. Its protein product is CASSLRVQPPGELFF.

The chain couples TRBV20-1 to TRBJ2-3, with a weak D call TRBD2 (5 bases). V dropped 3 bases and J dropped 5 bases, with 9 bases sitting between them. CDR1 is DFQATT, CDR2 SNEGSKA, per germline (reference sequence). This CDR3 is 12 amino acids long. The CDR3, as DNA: TGCAGTGCTAGTCCTGGAGGAGATACGCAGTATTTT. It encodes CSASPGGDTQYF.

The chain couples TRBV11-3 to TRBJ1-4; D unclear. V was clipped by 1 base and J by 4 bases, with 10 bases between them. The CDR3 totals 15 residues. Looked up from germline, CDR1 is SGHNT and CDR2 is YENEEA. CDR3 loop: CASSLGGSGNEKLFF. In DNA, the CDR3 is TGTGCCAGCAGCTTAGGCGGGAGCGGTAATGAAAAACTGTTTTTT.

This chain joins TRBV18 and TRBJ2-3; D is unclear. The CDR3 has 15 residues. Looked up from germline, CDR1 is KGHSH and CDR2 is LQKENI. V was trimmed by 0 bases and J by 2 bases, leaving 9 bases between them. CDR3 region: CASSPPASHTDTQYF. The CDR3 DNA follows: TGTGCCAGCTCACCACCGGCAAGCCACACAGATACGCAGTATTTT.

CDR3 in amino acids: CASSQALATHRTGELFF. The CDR3 DNA is TGTGCCAGCAGCCAAGCGCTTGCAACACACCGCACCGGGGAGCTGTTTTTT. This sequence joins TRBV3-1 (or the pseudogene TRBV3-2) and TRBJ2-2; D remains ambiguous. CDR3 size: 17 residues. Between the trimmed V and J ends, which lost 1 base and 4 bases, there was a span of 16 bases. Per the germline V gene, CDR1 is LGHDT and CDR2 is YNNKEL (reference sequence).

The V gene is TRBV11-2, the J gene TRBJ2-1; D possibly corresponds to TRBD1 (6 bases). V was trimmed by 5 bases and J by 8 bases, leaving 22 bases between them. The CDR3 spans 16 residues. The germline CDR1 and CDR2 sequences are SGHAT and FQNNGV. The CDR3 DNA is TGTGCCAGCAGCAATCAGGGGCCCCTGGATTTGGATGAGCAGTTCTTC. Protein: CASSNQGPLDLDEQFF.

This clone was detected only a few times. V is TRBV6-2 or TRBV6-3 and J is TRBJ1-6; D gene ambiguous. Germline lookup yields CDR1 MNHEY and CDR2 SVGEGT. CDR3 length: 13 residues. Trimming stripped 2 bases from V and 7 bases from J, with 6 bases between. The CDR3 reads CASSYAANSPLHF. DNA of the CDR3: TGTGCCAGCAGTTACGCGGCCAATTCACCCCTCCACTTT.

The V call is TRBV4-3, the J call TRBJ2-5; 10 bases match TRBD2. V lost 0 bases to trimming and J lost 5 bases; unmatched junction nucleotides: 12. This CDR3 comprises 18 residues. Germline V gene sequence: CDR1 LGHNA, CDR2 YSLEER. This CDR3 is CASSQDPVAGGRLETQYF. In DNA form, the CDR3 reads TGCGCCAGCAGCCAAGATCCAGTAGCGGGGGGCCGGTTGGAGACCCAGTACTTC.